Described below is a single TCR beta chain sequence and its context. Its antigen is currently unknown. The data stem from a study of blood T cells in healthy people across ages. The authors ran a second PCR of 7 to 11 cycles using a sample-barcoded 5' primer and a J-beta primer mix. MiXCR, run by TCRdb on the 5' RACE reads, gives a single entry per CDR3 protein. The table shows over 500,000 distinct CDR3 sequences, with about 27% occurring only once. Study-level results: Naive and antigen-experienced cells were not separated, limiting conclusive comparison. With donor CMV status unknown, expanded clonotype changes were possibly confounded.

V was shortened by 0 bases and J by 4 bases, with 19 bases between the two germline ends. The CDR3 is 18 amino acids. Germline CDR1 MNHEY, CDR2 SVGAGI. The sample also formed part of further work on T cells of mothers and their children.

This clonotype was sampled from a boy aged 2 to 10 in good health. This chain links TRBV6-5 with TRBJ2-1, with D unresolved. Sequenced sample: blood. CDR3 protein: CASSYSRSTAYSYNEQFF. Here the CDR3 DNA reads TGTGCCAGCAGTTACTCTCGCTCCACAGCTTACTCTTACAATGAGCAGTTCTTC.